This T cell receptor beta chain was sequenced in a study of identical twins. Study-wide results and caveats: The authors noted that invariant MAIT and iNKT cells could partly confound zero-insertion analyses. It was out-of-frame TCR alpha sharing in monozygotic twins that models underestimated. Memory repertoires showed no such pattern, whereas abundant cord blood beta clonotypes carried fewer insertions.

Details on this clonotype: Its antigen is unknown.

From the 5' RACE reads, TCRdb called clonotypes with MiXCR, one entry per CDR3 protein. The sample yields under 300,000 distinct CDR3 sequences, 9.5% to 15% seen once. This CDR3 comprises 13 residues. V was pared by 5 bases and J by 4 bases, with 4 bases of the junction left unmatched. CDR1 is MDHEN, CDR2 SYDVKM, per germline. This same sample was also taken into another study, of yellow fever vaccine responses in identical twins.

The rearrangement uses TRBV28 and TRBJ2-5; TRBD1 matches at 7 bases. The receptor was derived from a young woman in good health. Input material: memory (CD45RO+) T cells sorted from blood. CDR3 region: CASSPGTAETQYF. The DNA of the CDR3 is TGTGCCAGCAGTCCCGGGACAGCAGAGACCCAGTACTTC.